A selection of T cell receptor beta chains follows, all from one sample in a study of glioma-infiltrating T cells after dendritic cell vaccination. Data came from immunoSEQ multiplex PCR; TCRdb stores just in-frame clones and leaves some out. The sample carries tens of thousands of clones, 79% recorded once. The source material was blood, sampled before dendritic cell vaccination. These TCRs come from a human donor with glioblastoma. Each CDR3 is given with its conserved first and last residue. D genes are given only for firm matches. Where a row states a size, it is once, few, many or the class of an expanded clone; other rows omit it.

j_call v_call d_call clone_size cdr3_nt cdr3_aa
TRBJ2-6 TRBV5-6 TRBD1 . TGTGCCAGCAGCTACGGGACAGGCTCTGGGGCCAACGTCCTGACTTTC CASSYGTGSGANVLTF
TRBJ2-7 TRBV2 . . TGTGCCAGCAGTGCCTGGGGCTCTAGAACCTACGAGCAGTACTTC CASSAWGSRTYEQYF
TRBJ2-3 TRBV11-2 . . TGTGCCAGCAGCTTGGGGGGTTACGACACAGATACGCAGTATTTT CASSLGGYDTDTQYF
TRBJ1-1 TRBV7-2 . . TGTGCCAGCAGCCCTCAGTCTGTAAACACTGAAGCTTTCTTT CASSPQSVNTEAFF
TRBJ2-7 TRBV5-6 TRBD2 . TGTGCCAGCAGCTCTCTTGGGGGAGGGCCTGGCGAGCAGTACTTC CASSSLGGGPGEQYF
TRBJ2-7 TRBV7-8 . . TGTGCCAGCAGCTTAGCGATTGACTACGACCTAACCTACGAGCAGTACTTC CASSLAIDYDLTYEQYF
TRBJ2-5 TRBV27 . . TGTGCCAGCAGGAGGGGTCTCCTCGGGGGGACCCAGTACTTC CASRRGLLGGTQYF
TRBJ1-2 TRBV27 . . TGTGCCAGCAGTTTTTACAGGGACTATGGCTACACCTTC CASSFYRDYGYTF
TRBJ1-1 TRBV6-5 . . TGTGCCAGCAGTTACGGGATGACAGGAGGTGAAGCTTTCTTT CASSYGMTGGEAFF
TRBJ2-7 TRBV6-5 . . TGTGCCAGCAGTCCCGGTTTCGGGGTGTACGAGCAGTACTTC CASSPGFGVYEQYF
TRBJ2-3 TRBV28 TRBD2 once TGTGCCAGCAGTTTATTGTCTAGCGGGAGGAGAAGGCATACGCAGTATTTT CASSLLSSGRRRHTQYF
TRBJ1-2 TRBV29-1 TRBD1 . TGCAGCGTTGTGGGCAGGGGGCGAGACTATGGCTACACCTTC CSVVGRGRDYGYTF
TRBJ2-7 TRBV28 TRBD2 . TGTGCCAGCACCCCGGCCGGGAAAGCGGGAAATTACTACGAGCAGTACTTC CASTPAGKAGNYYEQYF
TRBJ2-7 TRBV19 . . TGTGCCAGTAAACCCGGGAGTAACTCCTACGAGCAGTACTTC CASKPGSNSYEQYF
TRBJ2-2 TRBV5-4 TRBD2 . TGTGCCAGCAGGAGACTAGCGGGAGGACGCACCGGGGAGCTGTTTTTT CASRRLAGGRTGELFF
TRBJ1-1 TRBV7-8 TRBD1 . TGTGCCAGCAGCTCCCTCGGGGGCGACAGGGACCAAGCTTTCTTT CASSSLGGDRDQAFF
TRBJ1-4 TRBV9 . . TGTGCCAGCAGCCCGAATACGGGTTTGGAAAAACTGTTTTTT CASSPNTGLEKLFF
TRBJ1-1 TRBV29-1 TRBD1 few TGCAGCGGCACGACAGGGGGCTTGTCGGAAGCTTTCTTT CSGTTGGLSEAFF
TRBJ2-3 TRBV6-1 . . TGTGCCAGCAGTGATACCCTCGGGAGCGCAGATACGCAGTATTTT CASSDTLGSADTQYF
TRBJ1-2 TRBV27 . . TGTGCCAGCAGCAGACAGGTCCACTATGGCTACACCTTC CASSRQVHYGYTF
TRBJ1-3 TRBV12-5 TRBD1 . TGTGCTAGTGGTTTGGGGACAGGCTCGGGATACACCATATATTTT CASGLGTGSGYTIYF
TRBJ2-3 TRBV2 . . TGTGCCACGCTCTTCTTGACGTCCGGGAAAACAGATACGCAGTATTTT CATLFLTSGKTDTQYF
TRBJ2-1 TRBV19 . . TGTGCCAGTAGTACACGGGGACTGTACAATGAGCAGTTCTTC CASSTRGLYNEQFF
TRBJ1-1 TRBV30 . few TGTGCCTGGAGCCTATCCAGGGAAGCTTTCTTT CAWSLSREAFF
TRBJ1-2 TRBV5-5 TRBD1 . TGTGCCAGCAGCTTGGCTCCGGGACAGGCCACGTCTAACTATGGCTACACCTTC CASSLAPGQATSNYGYTF
TRBJ1-4 TRBV5-1 . . TGCGCCAGCAGCTTAACGGGGGTCGAAAAACTGTTTTTT CASSLTGVEKLFF
TRBJ2-5 TRBV14 . . TGTGCCAGCAGCCAATGGGGCAGGGGGACCCAGTACTTC CASSQWGRGTQYF
TRBJ2-5 TRBV10-3 TRBD1 . TGTGCCATCGGGACAGAACAAGAGACCCAGTACTTC CAIGTEQETQYF
TRBJ1-5 TRBV28 . . . CASSSFSLDRSYQPQHF
TRBJ2-7 TRBV5-4 TRBD2 few TGTGCCAGCAGCCAAACTAGCGTTAGTTTCAGATACGAGCAGTACTTC CASSQTSVSFRYEQYF
TRBJ2-7 TRBV21-1 . . TGTGCCAGCAGCAACGGACAGGCCACCTACGAGCAGTACTTC CASSNGQATYEQYF
TRBJ2-5 TRBV18 TRBD2 . TGTGCCAGCTCAATGGTAGCGGGAGTTCTCCAAGAGACCCAGTACTTC CASSMVAGVLQETQYF
TRBJ2-5 TRBV13 . . TGTGCCAGCAGCCCCGCCTTGGGGACTGCTCAAGAGACCCAGTACTTC CASSPALGTAQETQYF
TRBJ2-3 TRBV27 TRBD2 . TGTGCCAGCAGTACACTGACCGGGACTAGCGGGAGGGAAACAGATACGCAGTATTTT CASSTLTGTSGRETDTQYF
TRBJ1-5 TRBV15 TRBD1 . TGTGCCACCAGCAGAGCGGGACAGGGGAAGCCCCAGCATTTT CATSRAGQGKPQHF
TRBJ2-3 TRBV29-1 . . TGCAGCGTTGTTCCCCTGGTTCCTAGTAGCACAGATACGCAGTATTTT CSVVPLVPSSTDTQYF
TRBJ1-1 TRBV4-3 . . TGCGCCAGCAGCCAAGTCAGGGTTCTGGCGAACACTGAAGCTTTCTTT CASSQVRVLANTEAFF
TRBJ2-1 TRBV9 . few TGTGCCAGCAGCGATCTACGCCAGGGCAACTACAATGAGCAGTTCTTC CASSDLRQGNYNEQFF
TRBJ2-3 TRBV6-4 TRBD2 . TGTGCCAGCCGCTCCGCGGGAGGGCCGACAGATACGCAGTATTTT CASRSAGGPTDTQYF
TRBJ2-7 TRBV11-2 . few TGTGCCAGCAGCTTAGATAGGCCCAGGGTCTACGAGCAGTACTTC CASSLDRPRVYEQYF
TRBJ2-7 TRBV5-1 TRBD2 . TGCGCCAGCAGCGTGGGACTAGCGGTCCCCGAGCAGTACTTC CASSVGLAVPEQYF
TRBJ2-7 TRBV9 . few TGTGCCAGCAGCGTAGGGGTCGGGAGCTCCTACGAGCAGTACTTC CASSVGVGSSYEQYF
TRBJ2-7 TRBV7-6 TRBD2 . TGTGCCAGCAGCTCGCACCCGGGACTAGCAGCCGAGCAGTACTTC CASSSHPGLAAEQYF
TRBJ1-5 TRBV5-5 TRBD1 . TGTGCCAGCAGCTTGGGTGCAGGGGGCGGTCAGCCCCAGCATTTT CASSLGAGGGQPQHF
TRBJ2-7 TRBV27 TRBD2 . TGTGCCAGCAGAGCCCGGCCCGCTAGCGGGAGTTCCTACGAGCAGTACTTC CASRARPASGSSYEQYF
TRBJ2-2 TRBV4-3 TRBD1 . TGCGCCAGCAGCCAAGATATTAACAGGGGGACCGGGGAGCTGTTTTTT CASSQDINRGTGELFF
TRBJ2-7 TRBV7-9 . . TGTGCCAGCAGCTTATTTCCGGCAGGGCGCAGCTCCTACGAGCAGTACTTC CASSLFPAGRSSYEQYF
TRBJ2-5 TRBV5-4 TRBD2 . TGTGCCAGCAGCTTCGGGGGGGTGGAGACCCAGTACTTC CASSFGGVETQYF
TRBJ2-7 TRBV7-3 TRBD2 . TGTGCCAGCAGCTTATTCCTAGCGGGAGCCGACGAGCAGTACTTC CASSLFLAGADEQYF
TRBJ1-5 TRBV19 . few TGTGCCAGTAGTATACGGAGGGTGCAGGGTCGGCAGCCCCAGCATTTT CASSIRRVQGRQPQHF
TRBJ2-7 TRBV4-2 TRBD1 few TGTGCCAGCAGCCCAGACGGGACAGGGGGAGTTCGGGAGCAGTACTTC CASSPDGTGGVREQYF
TRBJ2-2 TRBV4-3 TRBD1 . TGCGCCAGCAGCAGAGGCACAGGGGACCGTCGGACCGGGGAGCTGTTTTTT CASSRGTGDRRTGELFF
TRBJ2-4 TRBV4-2 . . TGTGCCAGCAGCCAAGATCGGCTAGCCGAAAACATTCAGTACTTC CASSQDRLAENIQYF
TRBJ1-2 TRBV27 TRBD1 few TGTGCCAGCAGGCCCCGGGACAGGAGGGTCTATGGCTACACCTTC CASRPRDRRVYGYTF